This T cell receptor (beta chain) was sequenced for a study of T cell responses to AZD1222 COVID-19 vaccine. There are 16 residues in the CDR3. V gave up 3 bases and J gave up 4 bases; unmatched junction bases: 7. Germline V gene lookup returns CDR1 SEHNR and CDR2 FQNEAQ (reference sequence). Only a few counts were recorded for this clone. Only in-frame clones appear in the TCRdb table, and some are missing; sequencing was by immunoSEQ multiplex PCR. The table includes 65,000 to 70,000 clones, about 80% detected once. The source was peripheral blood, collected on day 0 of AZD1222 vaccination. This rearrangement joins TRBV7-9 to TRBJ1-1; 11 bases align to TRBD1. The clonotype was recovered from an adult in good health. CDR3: CASSLGTGGLGTEAFF. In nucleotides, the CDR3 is TGTGCCAGCAGCTTGGGGACAGGGGGGTTAGGCACTGAAGCTTTCTTT. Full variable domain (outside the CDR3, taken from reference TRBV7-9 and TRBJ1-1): DTGVSQNPRHKITKRGQNVTFRCDPISEHNRLYWYRQTLGQGPEFLTYFQNEAQLEKSRLLSDRFSAERPKGSFSTLEIQRTEQGDSAMYLCASSLGTGGLGTEAFFGQGTRLTVV.